This TCR beta chain was obtained from a study of blood T cell repertoires in COVID-19. About the research overall: Material from acute and convalescent COVID-19 was sourced from the United States, Italy and Spain. The cDNA or gDNA used as material had been derived from T cells, B-cell-depleted T cells, or PBMCs.

Authors' data handling: From reference gene primer amplification, estimates of nucleated cell counts were derived. The protocol was immunoSEQ multiplex PCR, while the TCRdb copy is restricted to in-frame clones and leaves out a portion. V and J calls plus clone size are reproduced from that table; the DNA served to infer D and trimming. The sample holds approximately 170,000 clones, 86% seen once. This clone has just one count. The length of the CDR3 is 14 residues. CDR1 and CDR2 (germline): MNHEY, SMNVEV (reference sequence). Trimming removed 6 bases from V and 2 bases from J, with 11 bases in between.

This chain connects TRBV27 to TRBJ1-5; possibly TRBD1 for D (5 bases). Sequences were obtained from peripheral blood. This TCR was recovered from a woman aged 80 or older in a cohort sampled during active or convalescent COVID-19. The CDR3 region is CASSSPGGNQPQHF. CDR3 bases: TGTGCCAGCAGCTCCCCGGGGGGCAATCAGCCCCAGCATTTT.